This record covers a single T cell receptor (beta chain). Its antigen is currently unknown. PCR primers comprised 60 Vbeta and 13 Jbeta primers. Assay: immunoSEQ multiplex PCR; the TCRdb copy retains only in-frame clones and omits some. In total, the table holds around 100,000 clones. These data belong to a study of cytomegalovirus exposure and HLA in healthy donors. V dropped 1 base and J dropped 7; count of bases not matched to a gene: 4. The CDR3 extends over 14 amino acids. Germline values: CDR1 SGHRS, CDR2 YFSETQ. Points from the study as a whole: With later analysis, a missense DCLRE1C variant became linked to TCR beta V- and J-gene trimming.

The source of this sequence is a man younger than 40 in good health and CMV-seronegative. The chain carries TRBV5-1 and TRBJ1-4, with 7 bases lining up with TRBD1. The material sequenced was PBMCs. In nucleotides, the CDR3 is TGCGCCAGCAGCTTGCAGGGGGTCTTTGAAAAACTGTTTTTT. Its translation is CASSLQGVFEKLFF.